This T cell receptor beta chain stems from a study of T-cell reconstitution after alpha-beta-depleted transplantation in children. Study findings and constraints: The main origin of T-cell counts and diversity one year after transplant was newly produced T cells. Reportedly, alpha-beta T cells present about two months post-transplant originated from several hundred expanded clones of graft origin.

TCRbeta library preparation incorporated unique molecular identifiers. TCRdb ran MiXCR on the PCR reads and lists one entry per CDR3 protein. The top ten hold under 35% of the sample, which has about 440,000 distinct CDR3 sequences, approximately 42% seen once. This clonotype came up many times. What it binds is not known. The CDR3 length is 16 residues. V lost 2 bases and J 5 bases, leaving 20 bases between the germline ends. Germline values: CDR1 GTSNPN, CDR2 SVGIG (reference sequence). J is TRBJ2-3 and V is TRBV30; a possible D gene is TRBD1 (5 bases). Sequenced material: PBMCs, taken before TCRalphabeta/CD19-depleted stem cell transplant. This TCR was sampled from a girl aged 2 to 9 with aplastic anemia, due to receive a stem cell transplant. The CDR3 DNA reads TGTGCCTGGAGTAAGGGCGACAGTACTGTTGTAGATACGCAGTATTTT. This encodes CAWSKGDSTVVDTQYF.